The entry below describes one TCR beta chain. Its recognized antigen is unknown. Base qualities are not provided; no much larger clone lies one nucleotide away. The data belong to a study of response to subunit inactivated influenza vaccine (dated by TCRdb to 2017 to 2018). Some background on the complete study: The study used deep quantitative T cell receptor repertoire profiling to track responses to a trivalent subunit inactivated influenza vaccine.

Library preparation was by RT-PCR. Sequencing used an Illumina HiSeq 2500. Clones were called with MiXCR by TCRdb after fastp trimmed the public reads at Q25, and only in-frame beta chains were retained. Identical CDR3 proteins give one entry, which carries the most common genes and DNA. The sample yields about 830,000 distinct CDR3 sequences; approximately 17% were counted once. The top ten hold approximately 10% of the sample. What the research found in general, with its limitations: The authors suggested that each seasonal influenza vaccination may recruit only a limited number of new T cells.

The germline V gene (reference sequence) gives CDR1 as DFQATT and CDR2 as SNEGSKA. The CDR3, cysteine through phenylalanine, is 16 amino acids long. Of the read, only the CDR3 DNA is kept; its 48 bases are in frame from base 1. Trimming at the junction amounts to 3 bases on V and 0 bases on J, and the germline ends lie 12 bases apart. The TCR comes from a man in his fifties or sixties who received an inactivated influenza vaccine. Donor details come from another sample of the same person, matched by shared clones. The sample was PBMCs from blood, taken about 5 days after vaccination. The rearranged segments are TRBV20-1 and TRBJ1-6; tentative D gene TRBD1, with 6 bases matching. The DNA sequence follows: TGCAGTGCTAGCCAGACAGGCCGCTCCTATAATTCACCCCTCCACTTT. This translates into CSASQTGRSYNSPLHF.